Shown below are 8 T cell receptor beta chains from a single sample sequenced in a study of cytomegalovirus exposure and HLA in healthy donors. Both 60 Vbeta primers and 13 Jbeta primers went into the PCR. Here immunoSEQ multiplex PCR was the method, and the copy in TCRdb shows in-frame clones only, minus some. The profile shows some 140,000 clones, 76% of them singletons. The sequencing input was PBMCs. Receptors were obtained from a female donor in good health and CMV-seropositive.

This chain connects TRBV28 to TRBJ1-5; no clear D. Looked up from germline, CDR1 is MDHEN and CDR2 is SYDVKM. Trimming cost V 5 bases and J 6 bases, with 8 bases left between them. The CDR3 has 12 residues. The chain's CDR3 is CASSPPGQPQHF. The CDR3 DNA reads TGTGCCAGCAGTCCCCCGGGTCAGCCCCAGCATTTT.

As regards this clone: Germline is not matched at one junction end, which may reflect a read error. This chain joins TRBV7-9 and TRBJ1-6; D uncertain. The germline V gene encodes CDR1 SEHNR and CDR2 FQNEAQ (reference sequence). This CDR3 is 12 amino acids long. DNA for the CDR3: TGTTCCAGCAGTTCACAGAAAACCCCCCTCCACTTT. The encoded protein is CSSSSQKTPLHF.

The chain is built from TRBV7-3 and TRBJ2-1; possibly TRBD2 for D (5 bases). Trimming removed 2 bases at V and 8 bases at J, with 28 bases between. Germline assignment: CDR1 SGHTA and CDR2 FQGTGA. The CDR3 extends over 19 amino acids. CDR3 sequence: CASSLGRGSDGPRVDEQFF. The CDR3 DNA follows: TGTGCCAGCAGCTTAGGCCGGGGATCGGACGGGCCTCGGGTGGATGAGCAGTTCTTC.

A single count supports this clone. The chain combines TRBV10-1 with TRBJ2-2, with D perhaps TRBD1 (5 bases). CDR3 length equals 13 residues. V lost 0 bases and J lost 6, with 5 bases in between. Germline V lookup: CDR1 WNHNN, CDR2 SYGVQD (reference sequence). The CDR3 DNA follows: TGCGCCAGCAGTGAGTCGGGGCCCGGGGAGCTGTTTTTT. This sequence encodes CASSESGPGELFF.

The chain joins TRBV19 to TRBJ1-3; TRBD1 might be the D (6 bases). Germline CDR1 and CDR2: LNHDA and SQIVND (reference sequence). This CDR3 is 15 amino acids long. The V end lost 6 bases, the J end lost 0 bases, and 12 bases lay between the germline ends. DNA of the CDR3: TGTGCCAGTAGATGGGGACACACCTCTGGAAACACCATATATTTT. Protein sequence: CASRWGHTSGNTIYF.

The chain combines TRBV6-1 with TRBJ1-3; 7 nucleotides align to TRBD1. The CDR3 sequence is 17 residues long. The germline V gene encodes CDR1 MNHNS and CDR2 SASEGT. With V trimmed by 2 bases and J by 5 bases, 12 bases remained unmatched. CDR3 nucleotide sequence: TGTGCCAGCAGTGAAAGCTGGGGCAGGGGGATACGAAACACCATATATTTT. It yields the protein CASSESWGRGIRNTIYF.

The table lists this clone with a few counts. V and J are TRBV6-5 and TRBJ1-6; 7 nucleotides align to TRBD1. With V trimmed by 6 bases and J by 7 bases, 9 bases remained unmatched. The CDR3 has 15 residues. Germline CDR1 and CDR2: MNHEY and SVGAGI. CDR3 protein: CASRDTGVANSPLHF. The CDR3 DNA reads as TGTGCCAGCAGGGATACAGGGGTGGCAAATTCACCCCTCCACTTT.

The rearrangement links TRBV27 to TRBJ2-5; 7 bases align to TRBD2. The J segment lost 5 bases and the V segment lost 8 bases, leaving 8 bases of the junction unmatched. Germline V gives CDR1 MNHEY, CDR2 SMNVEV (reference sequence). The CDR3 consists of 13 residues. The CDR3 spells CASSTSGRETQYF. DNA for the CDR3: TGTGCCAGCTCGACTTCCGGGAGGGAGACCCAGTACTTC.